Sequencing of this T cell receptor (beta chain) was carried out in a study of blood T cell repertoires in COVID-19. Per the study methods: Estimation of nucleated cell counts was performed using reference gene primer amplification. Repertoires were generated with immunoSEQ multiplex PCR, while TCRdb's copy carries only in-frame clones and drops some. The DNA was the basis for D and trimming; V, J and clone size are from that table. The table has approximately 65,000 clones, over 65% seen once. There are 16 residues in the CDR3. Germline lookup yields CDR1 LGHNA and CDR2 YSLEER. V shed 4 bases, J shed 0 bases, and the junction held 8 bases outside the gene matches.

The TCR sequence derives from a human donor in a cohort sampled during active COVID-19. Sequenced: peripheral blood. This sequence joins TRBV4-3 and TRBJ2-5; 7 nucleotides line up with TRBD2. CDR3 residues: CASSPGTTLYQETQYF. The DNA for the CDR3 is TGCGCCAGCAGCCCGGGGACTACCTTGTACCAAGAGACCCAGTACTTC.